The 14 T cell receptor beta chains below all came from one sample that was sequenced in a study of PD-1 blockade in classical Hodgkin lymphoma. Time point described: cycle 4 day 1 (C4D1), after 5 to 7 weeks of nivolumab. All the patients suffered relapse after autologous stem cell transplantation, and brentuximab vedotin exposure differed. Applied to thawed PBMCs, magnetic negative selection was the method used to isolate CD8+ T cells. The assay was immunoSEQ multiplex PCR, and TCRdb's table has in-frame clones only and misses some. The profile shows fewer than 15,000 clones, around 90% of them singletons. Material: CD8+ T cells from blood, obtained before the fourth cycle of nivolumab. The receptors derive from a human donor with classical Hodgkin lymphoma.

A single count supports this clone. The J gene is TRBJ2-3, the V gene TRBV7-9; 13 nucleotides match TRBD2. The CDR3 length is 16 residues. Per germline, CDR1 SEHNR and CDR2 FQNEAQ (reference sequence). After removal of 5 bases from V and 5 bases from J, the junction contained 7 bases not matched to a gene. The CDR3 here is CASSPTSGGAEDTQYF. The DNA for the CDR3 is TGTGCCAGCAGCCCAACTAGCGGGGGGGCAGAAGATACGCAGTATTTT.

This sequence joins TRBV27 and TRBJ2-5; D possibly matches TRBD1 or TRBD2 (6 bases each). The V gene lost 0 bases and the J gene lost 4 bases, with 12 bases spanning the gap. This CDR3 comprises 15 residues. CDR1 is MNHEY, CDR2 SMNVEV, per germline (reference sequence). The CDR3 region is CASSLSGGRGETQYF. In nucleotides, the CDR3 is TGTGCCAGCAGTTTATCGGGGGGCCGCGGAGAGACCCAGTACTTC.

The rearrangement links TRBV19 to TRBJ2-2, with D possibly matching TRBD1 (5 bases). Trimming left V 5 bases short and J 4 bases short, with 11 bases between. Germline loops: CDR1 LNHDA, CDR2 SQIVND (reference sequence). CDR3 length equals 14 residues. The CDR3 loop is CASSLGLTTGELFF. CDR3 in DNA: TGTGCCAGTAGTTTGGGGCTAACCACCGGGGAGCTGTTTTTT.

The J gene is TRBJ1-1, the V gene TRBV11-3, with D possibly being TRBD1 (6 bases). The germline V and J ends were trimmed by 3 bases and 1 base, with 6 bases remaining between them. This CDR3 is 13 amino acids long. CDR1 is SGHNT and CDR2 is YENEEA in the germline V gene. CDR3 DNA: TGTGCCAGCAGCTTGACAGGGAACACTGAAGCTTTCTTT. It is translated as CASSLTGNTEAFF.

The CDR3 bases are TGTGCCAGCAGCGCGGAGCTCTATGGCTACACCTTC. It is translated as CASSAELYGYTF. V usage is TRBV5-4 and J usage is TRBJ1-2; D uncertain. With 4 bases removed from V and 4 bases from J, the gap between germline ends came to 8 bases. In germline, CDR1 is SGHNT, CDR2 YYREEE (reference sequence). The CDR3 totals 12 residues.

The chain has TRBV5-4 and TRBJ2-1; TRBD1 matches 8 bases. V shed 4 bases and J 6 bases; nucleotides not matched to a gene: 6. CDR3 length: 14 amino acids. CDR1 and CDR2 (germline): SGHNT, YYREEE (reference sequence). CDR3: CASSATGGLNEQFF. As DNA, the CDR3 is TGTGCCAGCAGCGCTACAGGGGGTCTCAATGAGCAGTTCTTC.

This clone has a single count. The rearrangement joins TRBV6-6 to TRBJ2-2, with 10 positions matching TRBD2. Germline CDR1 MNHNY, CDR2 SVGAGI (reference sequence). V lost 4 bases, J lost 3 bases, and 5 bases stayed unmatched. The CDR3 is 16 residues long. CDR3 DNA sequence: TGTGCCAGCAGTTTCCTAGCGGGAGCGGACACCGGGGAGCTGTTTTTT. This encodes CASSFLAGADTGELFF.

V usage is TRBV18 and J usage is TRBJ2-1; D not resolved. The V end lost 5 bases, the J end lost 8 bases, and 7 bases lay between the germline ends. Per the germline V gene, CDR1 is KGHSH and CDR2 is LQKENI. The CDR3 loop spans 11 amino acids. The CDR3 coding sequence is TGTGCCAGCTCAGACGACTATGAGCAGTTCTTC. It yields the protein CASSDDYEQFF.

This rearrangement joins TRBV28 to TRBJ1-5; 10 bases align to TRBD1. V shed 10 bases, J shed 3 bases, and the junction held 6 bases outside the gene matches. Germline V CDR1 and CDR2: MDHEN, SYDVKM. The CDR3 covers 14 residues. The CDR3 DNA follows: TGTGCCACCGGGACAGGGGCGACCAATCAGCCCCAGCATTTT. Protein product: CATGTGATNQPQHF.

This clone was counted only a few times. V usage is TRBV19 and J usage is TRBJ1-5, with D possibly TRBD1 on 5 matching bases. CDR3 length: 15 residues. Trimming left V 7 bases short and J 5 bases short, with 18 bases between. Germline values: CDR1 LNHDA, CDR2 SQIVND (reference sequence). The CDR3: CASKRGQGHDQPQHF. CDR3 sequence (DNA): TGTGCCAGTAAAAGAGGCCAGGGCCATGATCAGCCCCAGCATTTT. Combining the CDR3 with reference TRBV19 and TRBJ1-5 gives the whole variable domain DGGITQSPKYLFRKEGQNVTLSCEQNLNHDAMYWYRQDPGQGLRLIYYSQIVNDFQKGDIAEGYSVSREKKESFPLTVTSAQKNPTAFYLCASKRGQGHDQPQHFGDGTRLSIL.

The rearrangement links TRBV30 to TRBJ2-1; 9 bases match TRBD1. The CDR3 has 17 residues. Germline V CDR1 and CDR2: GTSNPN, SVGIG (reference sequence). Losses at the gene ends were 0 bases for V and 5 bases for J; bases not matched to a gene: 11. This CDR3 reads CAWSVQRRGQGNNEQFF. In DNA form, the CDR3 reads TGTGCCTGGAGTGTACAACGTCGTGGACAGGGGAACAATGAGCAGTTCTTC.

The sample holds a few counts of this clone. V usage is TRBV7-9 and J usage is TRBJ1-5; D not certain. Looked up from germline, CDR1 is SEHNR and CDR2 is FQNEAQ (reference sequence). The CDR3 is made up of 12 amino acids. V was pared by 1 base and J by 5 bases, with 3 bases between. CDR3 sequence: CASSLGDQPQHF. The CDR3 coding sequence is TGTGCCAGCAGCTTAGGTGATCAGCCCCAGCATTTT.

The V and J genes are TRBV6-1 and TRBJ1-2, with D unresolved. Germline CDR1 reads MNHNS; CDR2 reads SASEGT. This CDR3 is 12 amino acids long. Trimming removed 6 bases from V and 5 bases from J, with 10 bases in between. CDR3 sequence reads: CASSPLGYGYTF. CDR3 DNA sequence: TGTGCCAGCAGCCCGTTAGGGTATGGCTACACCTTC.

The V and J genes are TRBV7-9 and TRBJ1-2; TRBD1 is a possible D gene (5 bases). In germline, CDR1 is SEHNR, CDR2 FQNEAQ (reference sequence). Trimming shortened V by 5 bases and J by 8 bases, and 12 bases separated the two germline ends. This CDR3 region has 12 residues. The CDR3 coding sequence is TGTGCCAGCAGCCAAGGGGTGGGGGGCTACACCTTC. It is translated as CASSQGVGGYTF.